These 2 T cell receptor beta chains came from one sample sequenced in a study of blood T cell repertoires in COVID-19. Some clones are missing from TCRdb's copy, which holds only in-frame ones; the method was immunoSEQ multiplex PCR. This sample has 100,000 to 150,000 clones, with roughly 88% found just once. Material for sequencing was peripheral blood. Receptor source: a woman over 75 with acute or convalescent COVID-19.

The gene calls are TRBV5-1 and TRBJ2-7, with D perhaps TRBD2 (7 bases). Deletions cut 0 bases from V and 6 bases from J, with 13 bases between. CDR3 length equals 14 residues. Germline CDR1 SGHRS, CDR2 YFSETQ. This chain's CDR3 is CASSLARGGGEQYF. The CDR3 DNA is TGCGCCAGCAGCTTGGCCAGGGGCGGGGGCGAGCAGTACTTC.

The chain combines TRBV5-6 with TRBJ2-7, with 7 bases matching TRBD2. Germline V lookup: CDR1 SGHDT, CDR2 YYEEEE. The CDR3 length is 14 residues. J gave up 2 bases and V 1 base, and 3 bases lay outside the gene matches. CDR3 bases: TGTGCCAGCAGCTTGAGAAGCGGGACCTACGAGCAGTACTTC. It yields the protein CASSLRSGTYEQYF. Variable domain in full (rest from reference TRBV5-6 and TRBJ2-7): DAGVTQSPTHLIKTRGQQVTLRCSPKSGHDTVSWYQQALGQGPQFIFQYYEEEERQRGNFPDRFSGHQFPNYSSELNVNALLLGDSALYLCASSLRSGTYEQYFGPGTRLTVT.